This T cell receptor (beta chain) was recorded in a study of shared T cell receptors in the human thymus. Germline V gives CDR1 SGHRS, CDR2 YFSETQ. The CDR3 sequence is 16 residues long. Unmatched junction bases numbered 13, after V lost 3 bases and J lost 6 bases. Sequenced by immunoSEQ multiplex PCR; TCRdb stores in-frame clones only, minus some. Of under 850,000 clones in the sample, roughly 88% were seen once. These data were likewise used in another study, on human thymus T cells.

V gene TRBV5-1 combines with J gene TRBJ1-1; TRBD1 agrees at 8 bases. The TCR comes from a boy under two years old with a congenital heart defect. Input material: thymocytes. The CDR3 reads CASSWGTGPFRAEAFF. In DNA form, the CDR3 reads TGCGCCAGCAGCTGGGGGACAGGTCCTTTTCGAGCTGAAGCTTTCTTT.